The clone carrying this T cell receptor (beta chain) was seen many times. The sample comes from a study of blood T cells in healthy people across ages. For the second PCR, which ran for about 7 to 11 cycles, a sample-barcoded 5' primer and a J-beta primer mix were used. A template-switch adaptor containing 12 random nucleotides labeled each cDNA molecule. Using its own MiXCR run on the 5' RACE reads, TCRdb lists one record per CDR3 protein. The table records 900,000 to 950,000 distinct CDR3 sequences, almost 30% of them present only once. Looked up from germline, CDR1 is SGHNT and CDR2 is YYREEE (reference sequence). This CDR3 is 15 amino acids long. The V end was cut by 6 bases, the J end by 0 bases, with 16 bases between. Separately, the same data were catalogued under a study of T cells of mothers and their children. As that report states: All extracted RNA went into cDNA synthesis, 1.5 ug per 15 ul. Over 9.5 million reads per mother and 2.5 million to 3 million per child were obtained. Relative to unrelated pairs, biologically related mother-child dyads exhibited marginally greater, non-significant overlap.

The rearrangement links TRBV5-4 to TRBJ2-7; no firm D call. The source material was blood. The TCR originated in a woman aged 40 to 49 in good health. The CDR3 DNA reads as TGTGCCAGCACTCTGGACCAGGCCGTCTCCTACGAGCAGTACTTC. It specifies CASTLDQAVSYEQYF.